The rows below give T cell receptor beta chains drawn from one sample of a study of beta chain features in type 1 diabetes. Repertoires were generated with immunoSEQ multiplex PCR, while TCRdb's copy carries only in-frame clones and drops some. The profile shows under 450,000 clones, about 14% of them singletons. Input material: naive CD4+ T cells from blood. The receptors were gathered from a woman aged 18 to 35 in good health. Each CDR3 is given with its conserved first and last residue. Each record gives: J gene, D gene, clone size, V gene, CDR3 protein, CDR3 DNA. D genes are given only for firm matches. Size is omitted from some rows. Given values are once, few, many or a class for expanded clones.

J gene: TRBJ1-5
D gene: TRBD1
clone size: .
V gene: TRBV28
CDR3 protein: CASSISGTGRPPQHF
CDR3 DNA: TGTGCCAGCAGTATCTCCGGGACAGGGAGACCGCCCCAGCATTTT

J gene: TRBJ2-7
D gene: TRBD1
clone size: .
V gene: TRBV25-1
CDR3 protein: CASSVPGQVRGYEQYF
CDR3 DNA: TGTGCCAGCAGTGTCCCAGGACAGGTCAGGGGCTACGAGCAGTACTTC

J gene: TRBJ2-1
D gene: TRBD2
clone size: few
V gene: TRBV29-1
CDR3 protein: CSAMTSGRYYNEQFF
CDR3 DNA: TGCAGCGCAATGACTAGCGGGAGATACTACAATGAGCAGTTCTTC

J gene: TRBJ2-1
D gene: TRBD2
clone size: once
V gene: TRBV14
CDR3 protein: CASSLISSGSYNEQFF
CDR3 DNA: TGTGCCAGCAGCCTCATCTCCAGCGGGAGTTACAATGAGCAGTTCTTC

J gene: TRBJ2-3
D gene: .
clone size: few
V gene: TRBV4-1
CDR3 protein: CASSQVGHLSGTDTQYF
CDR3 DNA: TGCGCCAGCAGCCAAGTGGGACACCTAAGTGGGACAGATACGCAGTATTTT

J gene: TRBJ1-5
D gene: .
clone size: .
V gene: TRBV29-1
CDR3 protein: CSVEDQGGQPQHF
CDR3 DNA: TGCAGCGTTGAAGATCAGGGCGGTCAGCCCCAGCATTTT

J gene: TRBJ2-5
D gene: TRBD2
clone size: .
V gene: TRBV11-2
CDR3 protein: CASSKGSGRFQETQYF
CDR3 DNA: TGTGCCAGCAGCAAAGGCAGCGGGAGGTTCCAAGAGACCCAGTACTTC

J gene: TRBJ2-7
D gene: TRBD2
clone size: few
V gene: TRBV10-3
CDR3 protein: CAISGLAGEAYEQYF
CDR3 DNA: TGTGCCATCAGTGGGCTAGCGGGAGAAGCCTACGAGCAGTACTTC

J gene: TRBJ2-1
D gene: TRBD2
clone size: few
V gene: TRBV14
CDR3 protein: CASSRQTGTSNYNEQFF
CDR3 DNA: TGTGCCAGCAGCCGACAAACCGGGACTAGCAACTACAATGAGCAGTTCTTC

J gene: TRBJ2-5
D gene: TRBD1
clone size: few
V gene: TRBV28
CDR3 protein: CASSPTGTGYQETQYF
CDR3 DNA: TGTGCCAGCAGCCCGACCGGGACAGGGTATCAAGAGACCCAGTACTTC

J gene: TRBJ1-2
D gene: TRBD1
clone size: once
V gene: TRBV27
CDR3 protein: CASSTPGQGARGYTF
CDR3 DNA: TGTGCCAGCAGTACCCCGGGACAGGGGGCTCGGGGCTACACCTTC

J gene: TRBJ2-1
D gene: .
clone size: .
V gene: TRBV7-3
CDR3 protein: CASSSLTSFDEQFF
CDR3 DNA: TGTGCCAGCAGCTCCTTGACTAGTTTCGATGAGCAGTTCTTC

J gene: TRBJ1-2
D gene: TRBD1
clone size: few
V gene: TRBV19
CDR3 protein: CASSLSHDRGFYGYTF
CDR3 DNA: TGTGCCAGTAGTCTATCCCACGACAGGGGGTTCTATGGCTACACCTTC

J gene: TRBJ2-2
D gene: .
clone size: few
V gene: TRBV5-1
CDR3 protein: CASSWGSNTGELFF
CDR3 DNA: TGCGCCAGCAGCTGGGGCTCCAACACCGGGGAGCTGTTTTTT

J gene: TRBJ2-2
D gene: .
clone size: few
V gene: TRBV18
CDR3 protein: CASSPRMDTGELFF
CDR3 DNA: TGTGCCAGCTCGCCCAGGATGGACACCGGGGAGCTGTTTTTT

J gene: TRBJ2-7
D gene: TRBD2
clone size: few
V gene: TRBV9
CDR3 protein: CASSGGLAGVFEQYF
CDR3 DNA: TGTGCCAGCAGCGGGGGGTTAGCGGGAGTGTTTGAGCAGTACTTC

J gene: TRBJ2-1
D gene: .
clone size: .
V gene: TRBV20-1
CDR3 protein: CSAAYNEQFF
CDR3 DNA: TGCAGTGCCGCGTACAATGAGCAGTTCTTC

J gene: TRBJ2-7
D gene: .
clone size: few
V gene: TRBV27
CDR3 protein: CASSLNGAGSHEQYF
CDR3 DNA: TGTGCCAGCAGTTTAAACGGCGCAGGGTCCCACGAGCAGTACTTC

J gene: TRBJ1-2
D gene: .
clone size: .
V gene: TRBV18
CDR3 protein: CASSPPSSYGYTF
CDR3 DNA: TGTGCCAGCTCACCACCGAGTAGTTATGGCTACACCTTC

J gene: TRBJ1-2
D gene: .
clone size: .
V gene: TRBV10-3
CDR3 protein: CAISERGYGYTF
CDR3 DNA: TGTGCCATCAGTGAGCGGGGTTATGGCTACACCTTC

J gene: TRBJ1-1
D gene: .
clone size: .
V gene: TRBV15
CDR3 protein: CATSRDWREAFF
CDR3 DNA: TGTGCCACCAGCAGAGATTGGAGGGAAGCTTTCTTT

J gene: TRBJ1-4
D gene: .
clone size: few
V gene: TRBV29-1
CDR3 protein: CSVHAGMDEKLFF
CDR3 DNA: TGCAGCGTTCACGCGGGGATGGATGAAAAACTGTTTTTT

J gene: TRBJ2-7
D gene: .
clone size: .
V gene: TRBV6-6
CDR3 protein: CASSPRVEVSLQYF
CDR3 DNA: TGTGCCAGCAGTCCCAGGGTTGAGGTTTCGCTGCAGTACTTC

J gene: TRBJ2-5
D gene: TRBD2
clone size: few
V gene: TRBV5-1
CDR3 protein: CASSLESSGQETQYF
CDR3 DNA: TGCGCCAGCAGCTTGGAGTCTAGCGGCCAAGAGACCCAGTACTTC

J gene: TRBJ2-1
D gene: TRBD1
clone size: .
V gene: TRBV5-4
CDR3 protein: CASSQDRSSYNEQFF
CDR3 DNA: TGTGCCAGCAGCCAGGACAGGAGCTCCTACAATGAGCAGTTCTTC

J gene: TRBJ1-1
D gene: .
clone size: .
V gene: TRBV7-2
CDR3 protein: CASSLYQGKAEAFF
CDR3 DNA: TGTGCCAGCAGCCTCTATCAGGGGAAAGCTGAAGCTTTCTTT

J gene: TRBJ2-1
D gene: TRBD1
clone size: .
V gene: TRBV15
CDR3 protein: CATSAWDRGNDEQFF
CDR3 DNA: TGTGCCACCAGCGCCTGGGACAGGGGAAACGATGAGCAGTTCTTC

J gene: TRBJ1-5
D gene: .
clone size: .
V gene: TRBV2
CDR3 protein: CASSERWSQPQHF
CDR3 DNA: TGTGCCAGCAGTGAAAGATGGAGTCAGCCCCAGCATTTT

J gene: TRBJ2-7
D gene: .
clone size: .
V gene: TRBV27
CDR3 protein: CASSFLPSYEQYF
CDR3 DNA: TGTGCCAGCAGTTTTCTCCCCTCCTACGAGCAGTACTTC

J gene: TRBJ1-5
D gene: .
clone size: .
V gene: TRBV15
CDR3 protein: CATSSLTTLSNQPQHF
CDR3 DNA: TGTGCCACCAGCAGTCTAACGACTCTTAGCAATCAGCCCCAGCATTTT

J gene: TRBJ2-7
D gene: .
clone size: few
V gene: TRBV14
CDR3 protein: CASSQQASSYEQYF
CDR3 DNA: TGTGCCAGCAGCCAACAGGCGAGCTCCTACGAGCAGTACTTC

J gene: TRBJ2-1
D gene: TRBD1
clone size: .
V gene: TRBV7-9
CDR3 protein: CASSLTGAGNEQFF
CDR3 DNA: TGTGCCAGCAGCTTAACAGGGGCTGGCAATGAGCAGTTCTTC

J gene: TRBJ2-3
D gene: .
clone size: few
V gene: TRBV25-1
CDR3 protein: CASSDRAADTQYF
CDR3 DNA: TGTGCCAGCAGTGACCGCGCCGCAGATACGCAGTATTTT

J gene: TRBJ2-7
D gene: TRBD2
clone size: few
V gene: TRBV27
CDR3 protein: CASSLKRGTSYEQYF
CDR3 DNA: TGTGCCAGCAGTTTAAAGCGGGGGACTTCCTACGAGCAGTACTTC

J gene: TRBJ2-3
D gene: .
clone size: .
V gene: TRBV4-2
CDR3 protein: CASHLGGPGDTQYF
CDR3 DNA: TGTGCCAGCCACCTTGGAGGGCCCGGAGATACGCAGTATTTT

J gene: TRBJ2-2
D gene: TRBD2
clone size: few
V gene: TRBV9
CDR3 protein: CASSPGSGSGTGELFF
CDR3 DNA: TGTGCCAGCAGCCCGGGTAGCGGGAGCGGGACCGGGGAGCTGTTTTTT

J gene: TRBJ1-5
D gene: .
clone size: few
V gene: TRBV21-1
CDR3 protein: CASSRQYGQPQHF
CDR3 DNA: TGTGCCAGCAGCCGACAGTACGGCCAGCCCCAGCATTTT

J gene: TRBJ2-1
D gene: .
clone size: few
V gene: TRBV2
CDR3 protein: CASKVFTGEEQFF
CDR3 DNA: TGTGCCAGCAAGGTATTCACCGGGGAGGAGCAGTTCTTC

J gene: TRBJ2-7
D gene: TRBD2
clone size: few
V gene: TRBV4-1
CDR3 protein: CASSQVASGYEQYF
CDR3 DNA: TGCGCCAGCAGCCAAGTGGCTAGCGGCTACGAGCAGTACTTC

J gene: TRBJ2-1
D gene: TRBD2
clone size: few
V gene: TRBV4-1
CDR3 protein: CASSQGLAGVEQFF
CDR3 DNA: TGCGCCAGCAGCCAAGGACTAGCGGGAGTTGAGCAGTTCTTC

J gene: TRBJ2-3
D gene: .
clone size: few
V gene: TRBV6-5
CDR3 protein: CASSSRTDTQYF
CDR3 DNA: TGTGCCAGCAGTTCCAGGACAGATACGCAGTATTTT

J gene: TRBJ2-6
D gene: TRBD1
clone size: .
V gene: TRBV28
CDR3 protein: CASSGQGVGGANVLTF
CDR3 DNA: TGTGCCAGCAGTGGACAGGGAGTCGGTGGGGCCAACGTCCTGACTTTC

J gene: TRBJ2-1
D gene: TRBD2
clone size: few
V gene: TRBV18
CDR3 protein: CASSPPGLAGVANEQFF
CDR3 DNA: TGTGCCAGCTCACCACCGGGACTAGCGGGAGTAGCCAATGAGCAGTTCTTC

J gene: TRBJ2-7
D gene: TRBD2
clone size: .
V gene: TRBV14
CDR3 protein: CASSWTSGSYEQYF
CDR3 DNA: TGTGCCAGCAGTTGGACTAGCGGCTCCTACGAGCAGTACTTC

J gene: TRBJ1-2
D gene: .
clone size: .
V gene: TRBV15
CDR3 protein: CATRTFSGSYSLEDGYTF
CDR3 DNA: TGTGCCACCAGGACTTTCTCCGGGTCATATTCCCTGGAGGATGGCTACACCTTC

J gene: TRBJ2-2
D gene: TRBD1
clone size: few
V gene: TRBV9
CDR3 protein: CASSAGGTGVTGELFF
CDR3 DNA: TGTGCCAGCAGCGCGGGGGGGACAGGGGTGACCGGGGAGCTGTTTTTT

J gene: TRBJ2-5
D gene: .
clone size: few
V gene: TRBV18
CDR3 protein: CASSRDRQETQYF
CDR3 DNA: TGTGCCAGCTCTAGAGACAGGCAAGAGACCCAGTACTTC

J gene: TRBJ2-5
D gene: .
clone size: few
V gene: TRBV7-3
CDR3 protein: CASSPSGAKGETQYF
CDR3 DNA: TGTGCCAGCAGCCCAAGCGGAGCCAAAGGGGAGACCCAGTACTTC

J gene: TRBJ2-3
D gene: TRBD2
clone size: .
V gene: TRBV5-1
CDR3 protein: CASSFGLATDTQYF
CDR3 DNA: TGCGCCAGCAGCTTCGGACTAGCCACAGATACGCAGTATTTT

J gene: TRBJ2-3
D gene: .
clone size: .
V gene: TRBV9
CDR3 protein: CASSVANRGAQKYF
CDR3 DNA: TGTGCCAGCAGCGTAGCTAATCGGGGAGCACAGAAGTATTTT

J gene: TRBJ1-2
D gene: TRBD1
clone size: .
V gene: TRBV28
CDR3 protein: CASSQTGDGYTF
CDR3 DNA: TGTGCCAGCAGCCAGACAGGGGATGGCTACACCTTC

J gene: TRBJ2-5
D gene: .
clone size: few
V gene: TRBV27
CDR3 protein: CASSLQGGTRETQYF
CDR3 DNA: TGTGCCAGCAGCCTACAGGGAGGGACACGGGAGACCCAGTACTTC

J gene: TRBJ2-1
D gene: TRBD2
clone size: few
V gene: TRBV28
CDR3 protein: CASSFSGEGLNEQFF
CDR3 DNA: TGTGCCAGCAGTTTTTCGGGGGAGGGCCTAAATGAGCAGTTCTTC

J gene: TRBJ2-7
D gene: TRBD1
clone size: few
V gene: TRBV7-9
CDR3 protein: CASSLPGTGNYEQYF
CDR3 DNA: TGTGCCAGCAGCCTACCGGGGACAGGGAACTACGAGCAGTACTTC

J gene: TRBJ1-5
D gene: .
clone size: .
V gene: TRBV30
CDR3 protein: CAWSALNSNHPQHF
CDR3 DNA: TGTGCCTGGAGTGCCCTCAATAGCAATCACCCCCAGCATTTT

J gene: TRBJ1-5
D gene: .
clone size: few
V gene: TRBV6-5
CDR3 protein: CASSYSGVSNQPQHF
CDR3 DNA: TGTGCCAGCAGTTACTCGGGAGTTAGCAATCAGCCCCAGCATTTT

J gene: TRBJ2-7
D gene: .
clone size: .
V gene: TRBV4-1
CDR3 protein: CASSQDRGYEQYF
CDR3 DNA: TGCGCCAGCAGCCAAGATCGGGGCTACGAGCAGTACTTC